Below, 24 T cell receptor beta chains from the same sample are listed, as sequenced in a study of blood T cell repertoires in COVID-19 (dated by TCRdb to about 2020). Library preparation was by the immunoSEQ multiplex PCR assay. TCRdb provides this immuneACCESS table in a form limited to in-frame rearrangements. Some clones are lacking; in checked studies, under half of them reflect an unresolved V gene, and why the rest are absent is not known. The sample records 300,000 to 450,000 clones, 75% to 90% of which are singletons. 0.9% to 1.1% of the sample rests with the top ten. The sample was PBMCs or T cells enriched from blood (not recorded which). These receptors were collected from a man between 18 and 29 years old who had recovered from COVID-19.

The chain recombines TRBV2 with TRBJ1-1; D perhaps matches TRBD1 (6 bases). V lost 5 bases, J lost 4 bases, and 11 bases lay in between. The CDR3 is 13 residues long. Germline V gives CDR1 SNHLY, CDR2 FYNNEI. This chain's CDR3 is CASSTQGTTEAFF. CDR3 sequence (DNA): TGTGCCAGCAGTACCCAGGGGACCACTGAAGCTTTCTTT. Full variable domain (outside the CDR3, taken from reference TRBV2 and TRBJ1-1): EPEVTQTPSHQVTQMGQEVILRCVPISNHLYFYWYRQILGQKVEFLVSFYNNEISEKSEIFDDQFSVERPDGSNFTLKIRSTKLEDSAMYFCASSTQGTTEAFFGQGTRLTVV.

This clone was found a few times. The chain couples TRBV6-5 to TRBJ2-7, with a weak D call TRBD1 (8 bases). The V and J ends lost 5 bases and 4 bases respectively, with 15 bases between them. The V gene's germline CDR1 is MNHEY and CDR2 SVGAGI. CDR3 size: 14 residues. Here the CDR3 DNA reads TGTGCCAGCAGTACACACAGGGGGGGGTACGAGCAGTACTTC. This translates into CASSTHRGGYEQYF.

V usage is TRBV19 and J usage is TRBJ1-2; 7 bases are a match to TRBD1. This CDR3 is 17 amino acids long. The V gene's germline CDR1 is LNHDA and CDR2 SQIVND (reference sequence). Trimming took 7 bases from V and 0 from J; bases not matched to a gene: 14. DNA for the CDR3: TGTGCCAGTAAGACACCTGGACAGGCGCTCTCTAACTATGGCTACACCTTC. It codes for CASKTPGQALSNYGYTF.

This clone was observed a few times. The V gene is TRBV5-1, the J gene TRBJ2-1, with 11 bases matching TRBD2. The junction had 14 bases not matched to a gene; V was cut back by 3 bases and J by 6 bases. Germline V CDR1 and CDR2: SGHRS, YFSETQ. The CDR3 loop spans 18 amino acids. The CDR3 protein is CASSSGPTSGRSSNEQFF. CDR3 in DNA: TGCGCCAGCAGCTCGGGACCAACTAGCGGGAGATCTTCCAATGAGCAGTTCTTC.

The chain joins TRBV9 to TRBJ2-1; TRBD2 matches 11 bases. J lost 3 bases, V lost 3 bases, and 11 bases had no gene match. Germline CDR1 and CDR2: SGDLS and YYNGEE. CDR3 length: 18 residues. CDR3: CASSASSGLAGGYNEQFF. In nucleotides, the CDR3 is TGTGCCAGCAGCGCCTCGTCAGGCCTAGCGGGGGGCTACAATGAGCAGTTCTTC.

CDR3 residues: CASSQSLLAGYNYGYTF. CDR3 coding DNA: TGTGCCAGCAGCCAGTCGCTGCTGGCAGGCTACAACTATGGCTACACCTTC. V usage is TRBV3-1 (or the pseudogene TRBV3-2) and J usage is TRBJ1-2; unclear D gene. The ends were cut back, 3 bases at V and 2 bases at J, with 19 bases in the middle. Germline loops: CDR1 LGHDT, CDR2 YNNKEL (reference sequence). The CDR3 is made up of 17 amino acids.

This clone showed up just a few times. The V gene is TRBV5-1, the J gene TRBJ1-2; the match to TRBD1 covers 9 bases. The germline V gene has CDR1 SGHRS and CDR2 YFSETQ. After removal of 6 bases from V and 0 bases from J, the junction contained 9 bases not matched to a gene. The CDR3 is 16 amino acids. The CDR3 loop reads CASTGQGGLSNYGYTF. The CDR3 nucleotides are TGCGCCAGCACGGGACAGGGCGGGCTTTCTAACTATGGCTACACCTTC.

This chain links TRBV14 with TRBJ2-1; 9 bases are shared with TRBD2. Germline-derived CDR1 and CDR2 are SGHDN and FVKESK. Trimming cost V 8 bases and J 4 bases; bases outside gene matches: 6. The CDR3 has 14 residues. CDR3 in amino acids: CASAMTSGYNEQFF. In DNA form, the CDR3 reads TGTGCCAGCGCTATGACTAGCGGTTACAATGAGCAGTTCTTC.

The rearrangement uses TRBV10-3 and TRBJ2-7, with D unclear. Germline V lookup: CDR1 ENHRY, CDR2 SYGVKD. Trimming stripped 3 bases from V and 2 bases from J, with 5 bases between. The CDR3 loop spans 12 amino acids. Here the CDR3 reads CAISDTAYEQYF. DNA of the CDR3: TGTGCCATCAGTGACACTGCCTACGAGCAGTACTTC.

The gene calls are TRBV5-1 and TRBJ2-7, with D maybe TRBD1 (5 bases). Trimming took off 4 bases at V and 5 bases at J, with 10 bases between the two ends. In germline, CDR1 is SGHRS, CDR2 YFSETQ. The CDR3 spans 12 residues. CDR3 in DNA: TGCGCCAGCAGCGCCCAGGGAAACGAGCAGTACTTC. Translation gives CASSAQGNEQYF.

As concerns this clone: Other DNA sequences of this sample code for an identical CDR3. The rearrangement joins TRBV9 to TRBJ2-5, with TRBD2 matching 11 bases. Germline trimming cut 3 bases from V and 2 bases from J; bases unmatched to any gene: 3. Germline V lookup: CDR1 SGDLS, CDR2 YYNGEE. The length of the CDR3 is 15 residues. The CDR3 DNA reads TGTGCCAGCAGCGGGGGACTAGCGGCTCAAGAGACCCAGTACTTC. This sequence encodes CASSGGLAAQETQYF. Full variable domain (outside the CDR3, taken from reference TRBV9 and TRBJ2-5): DSGVTQTPKHLITATGQRVTLRCSPRSGDLSVYWYQQSLDQGLQFLIQYYNGEERAKGNILERFSAQQFPDLHSELNLSSLELGDSALYFCASSGGLAAQETQYFGPGTRLLVL.

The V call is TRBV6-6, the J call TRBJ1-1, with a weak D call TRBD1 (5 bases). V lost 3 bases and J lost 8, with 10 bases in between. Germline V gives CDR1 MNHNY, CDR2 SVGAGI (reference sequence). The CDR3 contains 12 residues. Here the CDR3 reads CASSYEDIEAFF. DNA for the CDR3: TGTGCCAGCAGTTATGAGGACATAGAAGCTTTCTTT.

The CDR3 loop is CASSRQGGDNSPLHF. The CDR3 DNA follows: TGTGCCAGTAGCCGACAGGGCGGGGATAATTCACCCCTCCACTTT. This rearrangement joins TRBV19 to TRBJ1-6, with 7 positions matching TRBD1. The CDR3 has 15 residues. CDR1 is LNHDA and CDR2 is SQIVND in the germline V gene (reference sequence). V lost 6 bases, J lost 5 bases, and 7 bases stayed unmatched.

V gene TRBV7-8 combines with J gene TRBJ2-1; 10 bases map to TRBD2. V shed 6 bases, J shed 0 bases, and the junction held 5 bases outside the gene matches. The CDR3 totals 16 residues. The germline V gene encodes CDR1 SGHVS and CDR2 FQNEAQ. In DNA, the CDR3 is TGTGCCAGCAGACGGACTAGCGGCGGCTCCTACAATGAGCAGTTCTTC. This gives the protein CASRRTSGGSYNEQFF.

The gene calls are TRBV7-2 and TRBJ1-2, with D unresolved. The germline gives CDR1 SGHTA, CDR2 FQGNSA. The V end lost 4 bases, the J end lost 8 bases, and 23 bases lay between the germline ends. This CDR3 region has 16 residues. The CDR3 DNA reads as TGTGCCAGCAGCTATCATCCACAGTCCTCTTCTAAGGGCTACACCTTC. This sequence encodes CASSYHPQSSSKGYTF.

CDR3 nucleotides: TGTGCCAGCAGTTCCCTCGAGGGGCGGGAGAACACTGAAGCTTTCTTT. Protein: CASSSLEGRENTEAFF. The chain links TRBV6-5 to TRBJ1-1; D may be TRBD1 (5 bases). This CDR3 has 16 residues. Deletions cut 4 bases from V and 1 base from J, with 16 bases between. Germline V gene data show CDR1 as MNHEY and CDR2 as SVGAGI.

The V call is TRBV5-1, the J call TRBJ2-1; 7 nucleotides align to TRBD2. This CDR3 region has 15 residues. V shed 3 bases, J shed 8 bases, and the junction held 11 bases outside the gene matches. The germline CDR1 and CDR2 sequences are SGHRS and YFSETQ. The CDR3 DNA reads TGCGCCAGCAGCTCAGGACTAGTACCGACCGATGAGCAGTTCTTC. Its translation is CASSSGLVPTDEQFF.

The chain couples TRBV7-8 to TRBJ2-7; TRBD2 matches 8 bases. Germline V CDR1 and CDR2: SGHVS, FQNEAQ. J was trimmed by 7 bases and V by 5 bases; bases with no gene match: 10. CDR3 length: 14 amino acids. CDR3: CASSISGRAGEQYF. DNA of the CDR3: TGTGCCAGCAGCATTTCCGGGAGGGCGGGTGAGCAGTACTTC.

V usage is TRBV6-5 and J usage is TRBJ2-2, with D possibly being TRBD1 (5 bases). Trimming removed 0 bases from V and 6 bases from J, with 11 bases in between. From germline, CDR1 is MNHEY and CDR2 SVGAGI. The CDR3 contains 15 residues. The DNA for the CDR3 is TGTGCCAGCAGTTACTCGATTATAGGGGCCGGGGAGCTGTTTTTT. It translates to CASSYSIIGAGELFF.

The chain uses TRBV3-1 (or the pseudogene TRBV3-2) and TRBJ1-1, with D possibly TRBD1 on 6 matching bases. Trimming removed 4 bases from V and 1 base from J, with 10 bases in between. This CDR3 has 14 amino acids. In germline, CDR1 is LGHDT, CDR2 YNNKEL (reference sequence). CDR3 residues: CASSRDIPNTEAFF. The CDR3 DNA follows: TGTGCCAGCAGCCGGGACATACCGAACACTGAAGCTTTCTTT.

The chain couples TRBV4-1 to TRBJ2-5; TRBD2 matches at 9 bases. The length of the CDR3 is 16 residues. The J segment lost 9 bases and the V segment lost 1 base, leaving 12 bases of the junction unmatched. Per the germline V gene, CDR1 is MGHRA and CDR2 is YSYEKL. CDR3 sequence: CASSQGGFRTSASQYF. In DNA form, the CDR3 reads TGCGCCAGCAGCCAAGGGGGGTTTAGGACTAGCGCGTCCCAGTACTTC.

The CDR3 region has the DNA TGCGCCAGCAGCCTAAGACAGGATAGCAATCAGCCCCAGCATTTT. Residues: CASSLRQDSNQPQHF. This chain links TRBV4-1 with TRBJ1-5; weak D call: TRBD1 (6 bases). The length of the CDR3 is 15 residues. V lost 4 bases, J lost 0 bases, and 10 bases lay in between. Germline values: CDR1 MGHRA, CDR2 YSYEKL.

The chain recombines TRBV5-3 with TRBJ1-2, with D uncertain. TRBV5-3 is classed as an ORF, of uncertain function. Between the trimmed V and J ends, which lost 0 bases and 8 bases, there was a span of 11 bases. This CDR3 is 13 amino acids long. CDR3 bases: TGTGCCAGAAGCTTGGTGCGGGGTTGGGGCTACACCTTC. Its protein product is CARSLVRGWGYTF.

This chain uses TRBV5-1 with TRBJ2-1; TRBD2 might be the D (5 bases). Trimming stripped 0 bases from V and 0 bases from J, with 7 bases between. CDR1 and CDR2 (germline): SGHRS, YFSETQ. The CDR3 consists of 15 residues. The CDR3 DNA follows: TGCGCCAGCAGCTTGGCGGGGAGCTCCTACAATGAGCAGTTCTTC. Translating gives CASSLAGSSYNEQFF. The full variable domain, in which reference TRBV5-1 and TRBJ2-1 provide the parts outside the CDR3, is KAGVTQTPRYLIKTRGQQVTLSCSPISGHRSVSWYQQTPGQGLQFLFEYFSETQRNKGNFPGRFSGRQFSNSRSEMNVSTLELGDSALYLCASSLAGSSYNEQFFGPGTRLTVL.